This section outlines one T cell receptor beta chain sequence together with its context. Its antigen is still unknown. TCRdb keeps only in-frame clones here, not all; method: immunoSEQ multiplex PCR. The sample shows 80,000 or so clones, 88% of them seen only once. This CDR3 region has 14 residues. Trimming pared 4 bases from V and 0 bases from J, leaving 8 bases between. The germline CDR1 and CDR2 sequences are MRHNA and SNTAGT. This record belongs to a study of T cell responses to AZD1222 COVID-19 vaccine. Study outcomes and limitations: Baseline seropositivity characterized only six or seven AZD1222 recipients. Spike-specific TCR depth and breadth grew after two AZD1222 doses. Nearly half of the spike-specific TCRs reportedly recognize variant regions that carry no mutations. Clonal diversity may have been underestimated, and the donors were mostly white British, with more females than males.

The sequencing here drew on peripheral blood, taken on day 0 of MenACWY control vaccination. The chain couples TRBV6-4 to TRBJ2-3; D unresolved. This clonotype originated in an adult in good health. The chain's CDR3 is CASSATSSTDTQYF. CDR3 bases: TGTGCCAGCAGTGCCACCTCTAGCACAGATACGCAGTATTTT.